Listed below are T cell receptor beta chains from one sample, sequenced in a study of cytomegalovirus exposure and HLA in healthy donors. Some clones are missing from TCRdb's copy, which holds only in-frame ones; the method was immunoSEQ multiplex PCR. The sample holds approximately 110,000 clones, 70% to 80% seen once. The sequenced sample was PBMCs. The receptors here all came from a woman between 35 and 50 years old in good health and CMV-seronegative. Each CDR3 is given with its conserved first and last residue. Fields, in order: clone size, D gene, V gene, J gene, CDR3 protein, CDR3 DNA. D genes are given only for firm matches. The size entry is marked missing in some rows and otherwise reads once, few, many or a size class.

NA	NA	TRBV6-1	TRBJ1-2	CASSEWGGEGYYGYTF	TGTGCCAGCAGTGAATGGGGGGGGGAGGGCTACTATGGCTACACCTTC
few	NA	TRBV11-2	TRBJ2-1	CASSFVRGPKKQFF	TGTGCCAGCAGCTTTGTCAGGGGCCCCAAGAAGCAGTTCTTC
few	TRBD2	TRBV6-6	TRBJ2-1	CASSVAGGAGEQFF	TGTGCCAGCAGTGTAGCGGGAGGGGCTGGGGAGCAGTTCTTC
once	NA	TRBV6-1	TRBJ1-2	CASRPRGGPAGYTF	TGTGCCAGCAGGCCGAGGGGGGGACCGGCGGGCTACACCTTC
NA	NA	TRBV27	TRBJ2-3	CASSYGRELRTDAQYF	TGTGCCAGCAGTTATGGTCGGGAGCTTCGCACAGATGCGCAGTATTTT
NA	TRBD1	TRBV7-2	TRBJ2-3	CASSPGQGILDTQYF	TGTGCCAGCAGCCCGGGACAGGGAATTTTAGATACGCAGTATTTT
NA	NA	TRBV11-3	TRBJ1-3	CASSMDRASTIYF	TGTGCCAGCAGCATGGACAGAGCCTCCACCATATATTTT
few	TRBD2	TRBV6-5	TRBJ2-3	CASTYSTGGSTDTQYF	TGTGCCAGCACTTACTCCACGGGGGGGAGCACAGATACGCAGTATTTT
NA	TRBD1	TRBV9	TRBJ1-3	CASSAWTGGPGNTIYF	TGTGCCAGCAGCGCCTGGACAGGGGGCCCTGGAAACACCATATATTTT
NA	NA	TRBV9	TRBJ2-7	CASSVDGWGRTEQYF	TGTGCCAGCAGCGTAGACGGATGGGGGAGGACCGAGCAGTACTTC